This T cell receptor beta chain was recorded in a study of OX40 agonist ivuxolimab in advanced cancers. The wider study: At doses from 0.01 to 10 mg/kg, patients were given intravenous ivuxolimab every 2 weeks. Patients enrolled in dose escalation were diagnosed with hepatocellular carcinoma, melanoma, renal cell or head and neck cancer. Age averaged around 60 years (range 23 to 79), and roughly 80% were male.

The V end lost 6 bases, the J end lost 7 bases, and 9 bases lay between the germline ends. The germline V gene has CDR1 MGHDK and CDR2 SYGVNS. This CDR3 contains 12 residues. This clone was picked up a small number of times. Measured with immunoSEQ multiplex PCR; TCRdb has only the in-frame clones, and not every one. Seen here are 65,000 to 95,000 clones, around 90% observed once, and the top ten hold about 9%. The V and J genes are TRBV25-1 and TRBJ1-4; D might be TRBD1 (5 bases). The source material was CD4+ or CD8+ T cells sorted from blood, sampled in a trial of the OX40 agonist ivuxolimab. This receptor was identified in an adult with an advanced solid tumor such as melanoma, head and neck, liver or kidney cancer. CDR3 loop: CASRETVEKLFF. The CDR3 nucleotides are TGTGCCAGCAGGGAGACAGTTGAAAAACTGTTTTTT.